What follows is one T cell receptor beta chain and its context. Per the authors' pipeline: Researchers report that nucleated cell counts were estimated from reference gene primer amplification. Only in-frame clones appear in the TCRdb table, and some are missing; sequencing was by immunoSEQ multiplex PCR. V and J calls and clone size are given by that table; D and trimming were obtained from the DNA. Altogether some 160,000 clones are present, about four fifths being singletons, with the ten largest covering around 13%. The sample belongs to a study of blood T cell repertoires in COVID-19. Study-wide background: COVID-19 samples, acute and convalescent, were from the United States, Italy and Spain.

Germline V gene data show CDR1 as ENHRY and CDR2 as SYGVKD. The CDR3 extends over 14 amino acids. The ends were cut back, 7 bases at V and 6 bases at J, with 19 bases in the middle. This receptor was taken from a man aged 65-85 years who had recovered from COVID-19. The chain uses TRBV10-3 and TRBJ2-7, with D perhaps TRBD2 (6 bases). Material: peripheral blood. The CDR3 bases are TGTGCCATCACCGGAGGGGCGGGAAGTTCCGAGCAGTACTTC. Translation gives CAITGGAGSSEQYF.